What follows describes a single TCR beta chain. No antigen is known for it. Sequenced by immunoSEQ multiplex PCR; TCRdb stores in-frame clones only, minus some. The repertoire holds 98,000 or so clones, with less than 90% as singletons. This sample is part of a study of graft-versus-host responses after intestinal transplantation. Study summary: Each transplant was multivisceral, liver-intestinal, or isolated intestinal. Tacrolimus plus steroids were given to all recipients for 3 to 4 years, preceded by anti-thymocyte globulin induction.

This CDR3 is 16 amino acids long. CDR1 is LNHDA and CDR2 is SQIVND in the germline V gene (reference sequence). The J segment lost 8 bases and the V segment lost 1 base, leaving 5 bases of the junction unmatched. Study-level points and caveats: Some patients had graft-donor T cell macrochimerism. In their allografts, the ratios of graft-versus-host to host-versus-graft T cell clones were high.

The V gene is TRBV19, the J gene TRBJ1-4, with 12 bases lining up with TRBD1. This sequence originates from a human donor who received an intestinal transplant. This sample comprised unstimulated CD4+ T cells sorted from spleen or lymph node cells, obtained before intestinal transplant. CDR3 nucleotides: TGTGCCAGTAGTATAGGGGCCGGGACAGGGGGCGAAAAACTGTTTTTT. As protein: CASSIGAGTGGEKLFF.